Described below is a single T cell receptor (beta chain) sequence and its context. Its antigen is not known. These data originate in a study of vaccination effects on CD4 cells after COVID-19. The CDR3 contains 13 residues. Trimming removed 2 bases from V and 11 bases from J, with 13 bases in between. Germline loops: CDR1 MNHNS, CDR2 SASEGT. Produced via immunoSEQ multiplex PCR; TCRdb's table is partial and in-frame only. The sample contains around 45,000 clones, around 76% of which appear only once. It was after around eleven days of culture that CD4+ T cells were isolated. The clonotype originates from a human donor who had a prior SARS-CoV-2 infection. The specimen was CD4+ T cells from PBMCs cultured without peptide, collected before COVID-19 vaccination. J is TRBJ1-5 and V is TRBV6-1, with a tentative D call TRBD1 (5 bases). This CDR3 reads CASSEFGGVAQHF. DNA for the CDR3: TGTGCCAGCAGTGAATTCGGGGGGGTGGCCCAGCATTTT.